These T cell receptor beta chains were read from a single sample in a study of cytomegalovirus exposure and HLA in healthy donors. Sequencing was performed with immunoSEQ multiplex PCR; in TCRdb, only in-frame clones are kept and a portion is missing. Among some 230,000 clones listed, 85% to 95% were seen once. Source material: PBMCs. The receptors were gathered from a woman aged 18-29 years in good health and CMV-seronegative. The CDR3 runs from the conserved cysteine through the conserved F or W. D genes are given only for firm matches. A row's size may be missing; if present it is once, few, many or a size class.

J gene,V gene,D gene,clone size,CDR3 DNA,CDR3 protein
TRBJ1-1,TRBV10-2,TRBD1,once,TGCGCCAGCAGGGCAGGGGGTCGAATCACTGAAGCTTTCTTT,CASRAGGRITEAFF
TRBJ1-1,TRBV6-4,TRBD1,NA,TGTGCCAGCAGCGGCCCAGGGACAGGGAATGTCTACACTGAAGCTTTCTTT,CASSGPGTGNVYTEAFF
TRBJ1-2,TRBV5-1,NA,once,TGCGCCAGCAGCCAGGAAGTTGGTTCCTCTCGTTATGGTGGCTACACCTTC,CASSQEVGSSRYGGYTF
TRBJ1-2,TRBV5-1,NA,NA,TGCGCCAGCAGCCCACGGAGGGTCGACTATGGCTACACCTTC,CASSPRRVDYGYTF
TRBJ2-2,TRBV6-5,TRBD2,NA,TGTGCCAGCAGTTACTCTAGCGGGGCTGCCGGGGAGCTGTTTTTT,CASSYSSGAAGELFF
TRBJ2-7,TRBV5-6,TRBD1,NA,TGTGCCAGCAGCTCGGACAGGGTCCCCAAGCAGTACTTC,CASSSDRVPKQYF
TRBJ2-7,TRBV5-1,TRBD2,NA,TGCGCCAGCAGCTTGGTAACTAGCGGGCTCTACGAGCAGTACTTC,CASSLVTSGLYEQYF
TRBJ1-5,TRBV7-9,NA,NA,TGTGCCAGCAGCCGGGGGGAGCAGCCCCAGCATTTT,CASSRGEQPQHF
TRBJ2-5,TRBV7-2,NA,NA,TGTGCCAGCAGCAACGGGACACTTCGGTGGAGGGAGACCCAGTACTTC,CASSNGTLRWRETQYF
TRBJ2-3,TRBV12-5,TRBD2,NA,TGTGCTAGTGGCACAGGACTAGCGGGGGGTCTGGCAGATACGCAGTATTTT,CASGTGLAGGLADTQYF
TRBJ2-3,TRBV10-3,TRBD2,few,TGTGCCATCAGTGAGGGGGGACTAGCGGGCACAGATACGCAGTATTTT,CAISEGGLAGTDTQYF
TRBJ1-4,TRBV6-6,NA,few,TGTGCCAGCAGTCTTGCAAGGGGTGGTGAAAAACTGTTTTTT,CASSLARGGEKLFF
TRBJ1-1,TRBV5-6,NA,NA,TGTGCCAGCAGCTTGAGGAGCTCAAATGAAGCTTTCTTT,CASSLRSSNEAFF
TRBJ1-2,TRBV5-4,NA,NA,TGTGCCAGCAGCCCTCGGCAGGACTATGGCTACACCTTC,CASSPRQDYGYTF
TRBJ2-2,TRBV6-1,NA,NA,TGTGCCAGCAGTAGCTGGAGGGGGGGCGGGGAGCTGTTTTTT,CASSSWRGGGELFF
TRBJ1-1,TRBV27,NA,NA,TGTGCCAGCAGTTTATCAGGGGATTTAACTGAAGCTTTCTTT,CASSLSGDLTEAFF
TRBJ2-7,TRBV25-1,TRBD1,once,TGTGCCAGCAGTGGGGGCGACAGGGGGCCGTACTTC,CASSGGDRGPYF
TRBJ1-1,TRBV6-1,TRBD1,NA,TGTGCCAGCAGTGACTGGGACAGGGTGTCGGGCACTGAAGCTTTCTTT,CASSDWDRVSGTEAFF
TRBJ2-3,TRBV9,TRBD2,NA,TGTGCCAGCAGCCTCGGCGGGAGTAGCACAGATACGCAGTATTTT,CASSLGGSSTDTQYF
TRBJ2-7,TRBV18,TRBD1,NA,TGTGCCAGCTCACCGGGGGACAGGGAGTTCGACGAGCAGTACTTC,CASSPGDREFDEQYF
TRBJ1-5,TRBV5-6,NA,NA,TGTGCCAGCAGCTTGAGGGTACAGGGACAGCCCCAGCATTTT,CASSLRVQGQPQHF
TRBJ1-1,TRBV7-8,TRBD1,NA,TGTGCCAGCAGTCAAACAGGGGGGAACACTGAAGCTTTCTTT,CASSQTGGNTEAFF
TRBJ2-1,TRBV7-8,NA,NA,TGTGCCAGCAGCTTAGGAGTACCAGGAGGCTACAATGAGCAGTTCTTC,CASSLGVPGGYNEQFF
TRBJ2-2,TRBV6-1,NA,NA,TGTGCCAGCAGTGTTAGGAGCCGAGCCGGGGAGCTGTTTTTT,CASSVRSRAGELFF